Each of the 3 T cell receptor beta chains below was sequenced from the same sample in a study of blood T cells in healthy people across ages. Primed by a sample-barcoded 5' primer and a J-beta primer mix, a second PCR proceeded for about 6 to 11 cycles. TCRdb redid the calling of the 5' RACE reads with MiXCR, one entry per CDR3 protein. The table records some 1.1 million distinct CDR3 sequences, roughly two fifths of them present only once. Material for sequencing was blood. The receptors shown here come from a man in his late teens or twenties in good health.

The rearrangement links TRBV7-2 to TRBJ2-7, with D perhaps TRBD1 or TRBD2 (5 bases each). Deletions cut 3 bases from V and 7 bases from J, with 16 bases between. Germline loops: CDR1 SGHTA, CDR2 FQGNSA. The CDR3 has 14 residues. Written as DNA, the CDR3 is TGTGCCAGCAGCTTTGGGGGTCTCTACAATGAGCAGTACTTC. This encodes CASSFGGLYNEQYF.

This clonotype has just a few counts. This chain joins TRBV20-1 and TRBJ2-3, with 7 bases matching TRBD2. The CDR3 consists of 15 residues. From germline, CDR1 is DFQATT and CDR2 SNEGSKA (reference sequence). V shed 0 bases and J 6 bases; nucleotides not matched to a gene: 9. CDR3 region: CSARDPSLGGDTQYF. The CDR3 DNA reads TGCAGTGCTAGAGATCCGAGCTTGGGGGGGGATACGCAGTATTTT.

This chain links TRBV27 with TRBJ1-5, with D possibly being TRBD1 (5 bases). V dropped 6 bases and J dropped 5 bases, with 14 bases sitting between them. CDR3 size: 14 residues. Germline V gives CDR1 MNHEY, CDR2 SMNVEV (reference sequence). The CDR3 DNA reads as TGTGCCAGCAGGCTCCGACAGAGTGATCAGCCCCAGCATTTT. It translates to CASRLRQSDQPQHF.